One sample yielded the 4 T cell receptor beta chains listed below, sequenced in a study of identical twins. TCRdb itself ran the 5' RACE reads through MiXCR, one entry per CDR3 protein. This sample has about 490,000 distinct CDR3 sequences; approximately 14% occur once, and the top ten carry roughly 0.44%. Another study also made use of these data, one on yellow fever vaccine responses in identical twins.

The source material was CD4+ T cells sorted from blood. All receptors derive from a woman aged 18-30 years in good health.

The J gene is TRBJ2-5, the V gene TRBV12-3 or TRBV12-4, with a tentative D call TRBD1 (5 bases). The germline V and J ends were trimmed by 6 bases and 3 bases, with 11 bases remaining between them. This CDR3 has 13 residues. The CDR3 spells CASSVQVEETQYF. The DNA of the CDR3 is TGTGCCAGCAGCGTACAGGTAGAAGAGACCCAGTACTTC.

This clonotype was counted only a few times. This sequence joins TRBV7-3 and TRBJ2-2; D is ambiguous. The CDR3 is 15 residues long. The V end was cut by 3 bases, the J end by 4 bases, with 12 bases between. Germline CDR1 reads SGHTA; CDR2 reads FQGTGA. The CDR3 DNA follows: TGTGCCAGCAGCTTCCAATCTGGAGTCACCGGGGAGCTGTTTTTT. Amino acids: CASSFQSGVTGELFF.

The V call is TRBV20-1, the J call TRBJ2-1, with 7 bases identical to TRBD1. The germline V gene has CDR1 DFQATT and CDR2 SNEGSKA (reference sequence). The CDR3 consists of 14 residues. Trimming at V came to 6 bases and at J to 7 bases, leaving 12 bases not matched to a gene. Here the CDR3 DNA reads TGCAGTGCCCCTCAGGGGGTAGCCCGGAATGAGCAGTTCTTC. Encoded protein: CSAPQGVARNEQFF.

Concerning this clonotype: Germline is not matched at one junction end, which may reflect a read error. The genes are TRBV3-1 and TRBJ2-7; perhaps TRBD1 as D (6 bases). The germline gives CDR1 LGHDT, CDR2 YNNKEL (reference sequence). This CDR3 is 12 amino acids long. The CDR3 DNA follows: TGTGCCAGCAGCCAAGAGGGCCGGGACACCAACTTC. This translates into CASSQEGRDTNF.